The entry below describes one T cell receptor beta chain. The record originates from a study of control samples from healthy donors and cancer patients. Germline loops: CDR1 LGHDT, CDR2 YNNKEL (reference sequence). The CDR3 has 13 amino acids. Trimming at V came to 0 bases and at J to 11 bases, leaving 4 bases not matched to a gene. TCRdb's table, derived via immunoSEQ multiplex PCR, lists solely in-frame clones and lacks some. The repertoire holds approximately 84,000 clones, with 75% to 95% as singletons. The chain carries TRBV3-1 (or the pseudogene TRBV3-2) and TRBJ2-1, with 7 nucleotides matching TRBD2. The sequence derives from a man aged 25-45 years in good health. The sample was blood. The CDR3 bases are TGTGCCAGCAGCCAAGACGGGGGAGGGAAGCAGTTCTTC. Translation gives CASSQDGGGKQFF.